The source of this T cell receptor (beta chain) is a study of blood T cell repertoires in COVID-19 (TCRdb year 2020). In the study overall: The collaborator samples originated in the United States, Italy and Spain and spanned the acute and convalescent phases of COVID-19. Subjects who had been exposed to COVID-19, were actively infected with it, or had recovered from it provided the deeply sampled blood TCRbeta repertoires that made up the dataset. A de-identified subject ID, COVID-19 status, age in years and sex were almost always included in the sample metadata. The repertoires were released in a freely available public database meant as a resource for research on the immune response to SARS-CoV-2. Where available, HLA class I and class II types were obtained from metadata supplied by the sample provider rather than from assay-based typing. Samples came from the ongoing ImmuneRACE study (first 160 participants) plus 1,254 subjects from 6 global collaborators. The material from the prospective study consisted of cDNA or gDNA derived from T cells, B-cell-depleted T cells, or PBMCs. Study-wide conclusions, independent of this receptor: The amount of clinical and demographic metadata varied by source and participant and was provided uncurated.

Collaborating institutions collected whole blood in K2EDTA tubes following their own protocols. For TCRbeta analysis, collaborators shipped samples in one of three forms: frozen whole blood, isolated PBMCs, or DNA extracted from either of those sample types. Concerning this clone itself: Its antigen remains undetermined. Per-base quality was not reported, and no clone a single base away is much larger than it.

The immunoSEQ Assay, a bias-controlled multiplex PCR, was used to amplify TCRbeta CDR3 regions from genomic DNA. As for the authors' bioinformatics: The number of nucleated cells in each sample was estimated by amplification of reference gene primers within the assay. Sequence reads were collapsed and filtered to measure the absolute abundance of every unique TCRbeta CDR3 rearrangement. For each sample, productive Simpson clonality was calculated by taking the square root of Simpson's diversity index across productive rearrangements. TCRdb limited this immuneACCESS table to in-frame rearrangements with V and J called. A share of clones is missing; checked studies link under half to unresolved V genes, and the rest is unexplained. V and J calls and clone size come straight from that table; D and trimming were deduced from the DNA. Counted in this sample were 100,000 to 150,000 clones; roughly 84% of them appeared once. 1.4% of the sample is held by the ten biggest clonotypes.

The junction shows trimming of 0 bases on V and 2 bases on J, plus 6 bases between the germline ends. The germline V gene encodes CDR1 SGHRS and CDR2 YFSETQ. Taken from cysteine to phenylalanine, the CDR3 has 14 residues. Only the CDR3 portion is preserved as DNA: 42 bases, with reading frame beginning at the first base. What was sequenced was peripheral blood. The source of this sequence is a man aged 60 to 69 with acute or convalescent COVID-19. The rearrangement combines TRBV5-1 with TRBJ1-5, and the D gene may be TRBD1, 5 bases matching. The base sequence is TGCGCCAGCAGCTTGGAAGGGGGCAATCAGCCCCAGCATTTT. Its translation is CASSLEGGNQPQHF.